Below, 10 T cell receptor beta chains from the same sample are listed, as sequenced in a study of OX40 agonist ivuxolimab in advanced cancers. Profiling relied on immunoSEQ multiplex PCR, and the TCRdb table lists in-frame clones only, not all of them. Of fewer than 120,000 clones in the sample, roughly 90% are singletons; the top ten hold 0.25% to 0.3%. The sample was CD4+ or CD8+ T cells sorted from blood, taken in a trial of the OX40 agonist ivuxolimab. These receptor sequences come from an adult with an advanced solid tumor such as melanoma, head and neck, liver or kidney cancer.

The CDR3 bases are TGCAGTGCCACCTACTTGGGAGAGCAGTACTTC. Its protein is CSATYLGEQYF. This sequence joins TRBV20-1 and TRBJ2-7; D gene ambiguous. CDR1 and CDR2 (germline): DFQATT, SNEGSKA (reference sequence). The V gene lost 6 bases and the J gene lost 7 bases, with 13 bases spanning the gap. This CDR3 comprises 11 residues.

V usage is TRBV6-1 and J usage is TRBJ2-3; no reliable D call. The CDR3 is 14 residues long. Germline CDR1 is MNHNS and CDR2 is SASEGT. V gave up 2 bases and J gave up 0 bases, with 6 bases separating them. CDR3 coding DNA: TGTGCCAGCAGTGAACCCGGAAGCACAGATACGCAGTATTTT. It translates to CASSEPGSTDTQYF.

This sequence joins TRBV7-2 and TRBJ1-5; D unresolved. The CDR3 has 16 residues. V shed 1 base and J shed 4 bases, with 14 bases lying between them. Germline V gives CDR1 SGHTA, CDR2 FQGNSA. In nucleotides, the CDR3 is TGTGCCAGCAGCTTAGATTTGGGGAACGGGAATCAGCCCCAGCATTTT. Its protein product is CASSLDLGNGNQPQHF.

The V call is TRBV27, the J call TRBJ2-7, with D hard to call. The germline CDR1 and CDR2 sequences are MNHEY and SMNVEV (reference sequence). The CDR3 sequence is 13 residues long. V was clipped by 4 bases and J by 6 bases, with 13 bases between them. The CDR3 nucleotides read TGTGCCAGCAGTTATGGGGATCGGAGCGAGCAGTACTTC. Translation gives CASSYGDRSEQYF.

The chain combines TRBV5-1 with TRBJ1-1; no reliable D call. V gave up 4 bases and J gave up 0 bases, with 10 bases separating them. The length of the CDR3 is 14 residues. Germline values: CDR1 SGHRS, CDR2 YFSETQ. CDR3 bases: TGCGCCAGCAGCCGTGGGCAGATGAACACTGAAGCTTTCTTT. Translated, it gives CASSRGQMNTEAFF.

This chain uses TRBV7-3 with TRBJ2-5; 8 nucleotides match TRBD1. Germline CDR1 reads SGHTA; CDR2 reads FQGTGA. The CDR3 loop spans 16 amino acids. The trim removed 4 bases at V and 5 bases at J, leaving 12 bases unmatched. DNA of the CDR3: TGTGCCAGCAGCTCCCAAGGACAGGGAGACGAGGAGACCCAGTACTTC. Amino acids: CASSSQGQGDEETQYF.

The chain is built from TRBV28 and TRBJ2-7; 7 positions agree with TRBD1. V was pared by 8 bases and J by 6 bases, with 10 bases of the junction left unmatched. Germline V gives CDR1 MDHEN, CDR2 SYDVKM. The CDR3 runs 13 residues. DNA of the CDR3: TGTGCCAGCGTCCCGGGACAGTTTGGCGAGCAGTACTTC. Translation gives CASVPGQFGEQYF.

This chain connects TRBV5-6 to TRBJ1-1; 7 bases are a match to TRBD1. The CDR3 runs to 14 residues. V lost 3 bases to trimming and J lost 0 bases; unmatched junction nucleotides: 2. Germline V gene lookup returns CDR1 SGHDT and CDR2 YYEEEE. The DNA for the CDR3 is TGTGCCAGCAGCTCCGGACAGGTGAACACTGAAGCTTTCTTT. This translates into CASSSGQVNTEAFF.

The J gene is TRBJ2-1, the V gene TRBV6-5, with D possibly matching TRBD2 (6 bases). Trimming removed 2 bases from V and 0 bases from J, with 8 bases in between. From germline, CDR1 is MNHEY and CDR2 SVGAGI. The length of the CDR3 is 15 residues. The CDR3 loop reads CASSYRGSSYNEQFF. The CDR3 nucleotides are TGTGCCAGCAGTTACCGGGGGAGCTCCTACAATGAGCAGTTCTTC.

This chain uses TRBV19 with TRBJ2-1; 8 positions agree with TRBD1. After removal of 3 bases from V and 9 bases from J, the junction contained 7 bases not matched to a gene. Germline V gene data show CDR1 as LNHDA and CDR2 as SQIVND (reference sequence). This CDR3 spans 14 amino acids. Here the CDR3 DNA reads TGTGCCAGTAGTATGACAGGGGAGAAACGTGAGCAGTTCTTC. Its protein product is CASSMTGEKREQFF.